Listed here are 7 T cell receptor beta chains from one sample, sequenced in a study of T-cell reconstitution after alpha-beta-depleted transplantation in children (dated by TCRdb to the mid-2010s). Library prep was done by PCR. This sample was sequenced with an Illumina HiSeq 2500. Molecular barcoding was employed in the preparation of TCR libraries, with unique molecular identifiers being used to normalize TCRbeta repertoire quantification. TCRdb handled the public reads itself, with Q25 trimming in fastp and clone calling in MiXCR, and kept productive beta chains. Rows matching on CDR3 protein sequence are summarized as one entry with the most common DNA and genes. This sample comprises about 400,000 distinct CDR3 sequences, 20% of them detected only once. The ten largest clones add up to 3.8% of the sample. The sequenced sample was PBMCs from the stem cell graft donor, obtained from the stem cell graft. The receptor set was obtained from a human donor who donated a stem cell graft to a child with acute myeloid leukemia.

The genes are TRBV28 and TRBJ2-2; maybe TRBD2 (5 bases). From germline, CDR1 is MDHEN and CDR2 SYDVKM. The CDR3 runs 16 residues. Trimming removed 5 bases at V and 0 bases at J, with 13 bases between. CDR3 protein: CASSPWGSANTGELFF. The CDR3 coding sequence is TGTGCCAGCAGTCCTTGGGGTAGCGCGAACACCGGGGAGCTGTTTTTT.

The gene calls are TRBV12-3 or TRBV12-4 and TRBJ2-1; 11 nucleotides line up with TRBD2. The CDR3 has 15 amino acids. Trimming took 8 bases from V and 10 from J; bases not matched to a gene: 13. The CDR3 DNA sequence: TGTGCCAGCTACTCTGGGACTAGCGGAGTTCGGGAGCAGTTCTTC. Translation gives CASYSGTSGVREQFF.

Only a few counts were recorded for this clonotype. The genes are TRBV29-1 and TRBJ2-1, with D perhaps TRBD1 (6 bases). Germline V gene sequence: CDR1 SQVTM, CDR2 ANQGSEA. The CDR3 sequence is 16 residues long. V lost 5 bases, J lost 3 bases, and 20 bases lay in between. CDR3 in DNA: TGCAGCGTTAAGTGGGGTGGTGCAGGGGACTACAATGAGCAGTTCTTC. Protein product: CSVKWGGAGDYNEQFF.

A few counts support this clonotype. This chain's CDR3 is CASTIQQSSYNEQFF. For the CDR3, the DNA is TGTGCCAGCACCATTCAGCAGAGCTCCTACAATGAGCAGTTCTTC. V and J are TRBV7-2 and TRBJ2-1, with D unclear. There are 15 residues in the CDR3. CDR1 is SGHTA and CDR2 is FQGNSA in the germline V gene. V was shortened by 7 bases and J by 0 bases, with 13 bases between the two germline ends.

V and J are TRBV7-9 and TRBJ2-7; D possibly corresponds to TRBD2 (5 bases). The CDR3 has 14 residues. With 2 bases removed from V and 6 bases from J, the gap between germline ends came to 14 bases. CDR1 SEHNR and CDR2 FQNEAQ come from the germline V gene (reference sequence). The CDR3 reads CASSLKRQSTEQYF. For the CDR3, the DNA is TGTGCCAGCAGCTTAAAGCGGCAGAGCACCGAGCAGTACTTC. The full variable domain, rest sourced from reference TRBV7-9 and TRBJ2-7, is DTGVSQNPRHKITKRGQNVTFRCDPISEHNRLYWYRQTLGQGPEFLTYFQNEAQLEKSRLLSDRFSAERPKGSFSTLEIQRTEQGDSAMYLCASSLKRQSTEQYFGPGTRLTVT.

V gene TRBV4-1 combines with J gene TRBJ2-7; 8 nucleotides match TRBD1. Germline V CDR1 and CDR2: MGHRA, YSYEKL. CDR3 length: 16 amino acids. The V gene end was trimmed by 0 bases and the J gene end by 2 bases; junction bases not matched to a gene: 6. The CDR3 DNA reads TGCGCCAGCAGCCAAGACCCCCAGGGGGCAACCTACGAGCAGTACTTC. It is translated as CASSQDPQGATYEQYF.

The J gene is TRBJ1-2, the V gene TRBV12-3 or TRBV12-4, with TRBD1 matching over 9 bases. This CDR3 contains 15 residues. The trim removed 1 base at V and 5 bases at J, leaving 5 bases unmatched. The CDR3 sequence is CASSLGGTGYYGYTF. The CDR3 DNA is TGTGCCAGCAGTTTAGGAGGGACAGGGTATTATGGCTACACCTTC.